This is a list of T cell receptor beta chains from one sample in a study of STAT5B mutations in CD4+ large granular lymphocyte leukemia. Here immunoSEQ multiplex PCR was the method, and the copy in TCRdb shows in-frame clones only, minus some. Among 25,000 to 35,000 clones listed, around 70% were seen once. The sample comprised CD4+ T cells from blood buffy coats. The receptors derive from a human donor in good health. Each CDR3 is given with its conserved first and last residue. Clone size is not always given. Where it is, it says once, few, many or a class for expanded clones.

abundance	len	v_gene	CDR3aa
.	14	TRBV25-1	CASSETGAPGTQYF
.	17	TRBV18	CASSPPTVRGQNHEQYF
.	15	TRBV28	CASSLADRGMYGYTF
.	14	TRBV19	CASSITLSTDTQYF
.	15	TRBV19	CASSRGTDPTGELFF
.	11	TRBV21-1	CASSPLNTIYF
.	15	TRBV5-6	CASSFGAMSSYEQYF
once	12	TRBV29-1	CSLRTEGNTIYF
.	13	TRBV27	CASRMGQNEKLFF
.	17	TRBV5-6	CASSFWTGATSTDTQYF
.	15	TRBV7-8	CASSYGTSGAETQYF
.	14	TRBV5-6	CASSKRDSKQGQYF
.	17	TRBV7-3	CASSLGLAGETTDTQYF
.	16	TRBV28	CASSFSGADRGGEQFF
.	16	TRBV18	CASSFDRVGGANVLTF
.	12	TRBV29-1	CSVVPVTDTQYF
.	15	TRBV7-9	CASSLLTGGTDTQYF
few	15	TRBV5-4	CASSGTGVGADTQYF
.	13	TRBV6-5	CASSYDRGSPLHF
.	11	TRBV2	CASGEKQPQHF
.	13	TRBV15	CATSTLRGNTIYF
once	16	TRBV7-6	CASSLGTGALGETQYF
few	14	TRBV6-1	CASSLGVQNQPQHF
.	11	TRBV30	CAWSVGGRQYF
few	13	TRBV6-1	CASSFWENTEAFF
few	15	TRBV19	CATKTGVTSNQPQHF
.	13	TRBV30	CAWSAGTAKKLFF
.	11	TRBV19	CASEGVTEAFF
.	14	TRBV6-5	CAISEGTGDYGYTF
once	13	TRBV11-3	CASSRSGTGELFF
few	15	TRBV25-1	CASSGLAGNTGELFF
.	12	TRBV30	CAWSIQGVTQYF
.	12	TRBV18	CASSPQRNEQYF
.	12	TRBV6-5	CASSRGGTEAFF
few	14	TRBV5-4	CASSSPGSIYGYTF
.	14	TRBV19	CASSTGAAIEKLFF